These 8 T cell receptor beta chains were all obtained from the same sample, sequenced in a study of T cell changes during pregnancy in multiple sclerosis (dated by TCRdb to the late 2010s). The library relied on the immunoSEQ multiplex PCR assay. TCRdb obtained this table from immuneACCESS and retained in-frame rearrangements with V and J assigned. These tables miss some clones; where compared with another copy, unresolved V genes account for less than half of the shortfall, and the remainder is unexplained. Within this sample are about 110,000 clones, with about 89% of them counted one time only. The ten largest clones capture about 1.6% of the sample. This specimen consisted of peripheral blood, obtained before pregnancy. These receptors originate from a female donor with multiple sclerosis, enrolled in a pregnancy study.

The chain recombines TRBV7-2 with TRBJ1-2; TRBD1 aligns across 8 bases. The CDR3 is made up of 14 amino acids. After removal of 5 bases from V and 7 bases from J, the junction contained 9 bases not matched to a gene. Germline assignment: CDR1 SGHTA and CDR2 FQGNSA. DNA for the CDR3: TGTGCCAGCAGCATTCAACAGGGGGAAGGTGGCTACACCTTC. This gives the protein CASSIQQGEGGYTF.

This rearrangement joins TRBV19 to TRBJ1-2, with D perhaps TRBD1 (6 bases). The ends were cut back, 7 bases at V and 7 bases at J, with 19 bases in the middle. CDR1 LNHDA and CDR2 SQIVND come from the germline V gene (reference sequence). The CDR3 sequence is 14 residues long. The CDR3 coding sequence is TGTGCCAGTATAATTACCAACGGGGGGGCTGGCTACACCTTC. It encodes CASIITNGGAGYTF.

The rearrangement links TRBV9 to TRBJ2-1, with 14 bases matching TRBD2. V dropped 3 bases and J dropped 2; count of bases not matched to a gene: 4. The CDR3 spans 17 residues. Germline CDR1 is SGDLS and CDR2 is YYNGEE. The CDR3 DNA reads as TGTGCCAGCAGCGCCCAGGGACTAGCGGGAGCCTACAATGAGCAGTTCTTC. As protein: CASSAQGLAGAYNEQFF.

The sample holds a few counts of this clone. The chain has TRBV6-4 and TRBJ1-1, with 9 bases matching TRBD1. In germline, CDR1 is MRHNA, CDR2 SNTAGT. There are 15 residues in the CDR3. V was pared by 3 bases and J by 5 bases, with 7 bases of the junction left unmatched. In DNA, the CDR3 is TGTGCCAGCAGTGATCCCGGGACAGGGAAGACTGAAGCTTTCTTT. It yields the protein CASSDPGTGKTEAFF.

The V and J genes are TRBV6-5 and TRBJ2-7; 7 bases match TRBD1. CDR3 length: 15 amino acids. Germline assignment: CDR1 MNHEY and CDR2 SVGAGI. The V segment lost 5 bases and the J segment 2 bases; nucleotides outside the gene matches: 9. As DNA, the CDR3 is TGTGCCAGCAGTACCGGGACAGACGGGACCTACGAGCAGTACTTC. The encoded protein is CASSTGTDGTYEQYF.

The count of this clone is one. This chain links TRBV28 with TRBJ2-5, with TRBD2 matching 8 bases. The length of the CDR3 is 14 residues. Germline V gene lookup returns CDR1 MDHEN and CDR2 SYDVKM. V shed 5 bases, J shed 2 bases, and the junction held 4 bases outside the gene matches. CDR3 bases: TGTGCCAGCAGTATACTAGCGGATCAAGAGACCCAGTACTTC. Its protein is CASSILADQETQYF.

Remarks on this clone: One end of the junction does not line up with germline, which may come from a read error. The V call is TRBV7-7, the J call TRBJ2-1; TRBD2 matches 8 bases. The CDR3 loop spans 13 amino acids. Germline loops: CDR1 SSHAT, CDR2 FNYEAQ (reference sequence). The CDR3 region is CASSLVGGREQFF. CDR3 DNA: TGTGCTAGCAGCTTAGTTGGCGGGAGGGAGCAGTTCTTC.

The chain joins TRBV30 to TRBJ2-7; TRBD1 matches at 8 bases. With 0 bases clipped from V and 4 bases from J, the junction kept 2 bases outside the gene matches. This CDR3 has 13 residues. The germline CDR1 and CDR2 sequences are GTSNPN and SVGIG (reference sequence). The CDR3 reads CAWSVTGGYEQYF. CDR3 DNA sequence: TGTGCCTGGAGTGTCACAGGGGGGTACGAGCAGTACTTC.